This TCR beta chain was documented in a study of shared clonotypes between healthy human individuals. Study outcomes and limitations: Donor clonotype sharing was expected to depend on sequencing depth.

Trimming removed 6 bases from V and 1 base from J, with 12 bases in between. The CDR3 sequence is 14 residues long. Germline-derived CDR1 and CDR2 are SGHVS and FQNEAQ. A note on this clone: Its antigen is as yet unknown.

What was sequenced on ten immunoSEQ deep assay plates was unsorted PBMC DNA. Assay: immunoSEQ multiplex PCR; the TCRdb copy retains only in-frame clones and omits some. The sample holds about 490,000 clones; 81% are singletons and the top ten take approximately 12%. This receptor was identified in a woman in her thirties or forties in good health. Some clones in this sample may be carry-over from other donors' samples. The sequenced sample was PBMCs. V is TRBV7-8 and J is TRBJ1-1; no definite D call. The CDR3 region has the DNA TGTGCCAGCAGGGATAGACGGGAGAACACTGAAGCTTTCTTT. Translation: CASRDRRENTEAFF.